The clone carrying this T cell receptor (beta chain) was observed a single time. Its antigen is currently unknown. Sequenced by immunoSEQ multiplex PCR; TCRdb stores in-frame clones only, minus some. In the table there are over 60,000 clones, 79% of which are singletons. These data are taken from a study of T cell responses to AZD1222 COVID-19 vaccine. Study-level results: Baseline seropositivity occurred in only 5 or 6 AZD1222 recipients. The donors showed a predominance of white British ancestry and of females, with possible underestimation of clonal diversity. Repertoire collection took place solely once the T cell response had peaked.

Between the trimmed V and J ends, which lost 2 bases and 0 bases, there was a span of 2 bases. The CDR3 runs to 13 residues. Looked up from germline, CDR1 is LNHDA and CDR2 is SQIVND (reference sequence). The input for sequencing was peripheral blood, taken on day 0 of MenACWY control vaccination. This receptor was identified in an adult in good health. The J gene is TRBJ1-5, the V gene TRBV19; D gene ambiguous. CDR3 sequence (DNA): TGTGCCAGTAGTATATCTAGCAATCAGCCCCAGCATTTT. This translates into CASSISSNQPQHF.